A single sample is the source of the 28 T cell receptor beta chains below, sequenced in a study of cytomegalovirus exposure and HLA in healthy donors. The PCR used 60 Vbeta and 13 Jbeta primers. Libraries were prepared by immunoSEQ multiplex PCR; TCRdb keeps only in-frame clonotypes and omits some of them. The sample lists around 100,000 clones; around four fifths were seen once. The sequenced sample was PBMCs. Receptors originate from a male donor in good health and CMV-seropositive.

This clone has just one count. The chain couples TRBV30 to TRBJ1-3; D is perhaps TRBD1 (5 bases). Trimming removed 0 bases at V and 4 bases at J, with 13 bases between. The CDR3 consists of 15 residues. The germline V gene encodes CDR1 GTSNPN and CDR2 SVGIG (reference sequence). The CDR3 DNA is TGTGCCTGGAGTGTAGCGGGGGGTCTCGGAAACACCATATATTTT. Translating it yields CAWSVAGGLGNTIYF. The variable domain in full, with the rest retrieved from reference TRBV30 and TRBJ1-3, is SQTIHQWPATLVQPVGSPLSLECTVEGTSNPNLYWYRQAAGRGLQLLFYSVGIGQISSEVPQNLSASRPQDRQFILSSKKLLLSDSGFYLCAWSVAGGLGNTIYFGEGSWLTVV.

The chain is built from TRBV18 and TRBJ1-1; D ambiguous. Trimming removed 5 bases from V and 1 base from J, with 14 bases in between. The germline gives CDR1 KGHSH, CDR2 LQKENI. The CDR3 contains 15 residues. The CDR3 sequence is CASSVPPTGNTEAFF. The DNA for the CDR3 is TGTGCCAGCTCAGTCCCGCCCACGGGGAACACTGAAGCTTTCTTT. Full variable domain (rest looked up from reference TRBV18 and TRBJ1-1): NAGVMQNPRHLVRRRGQEARLRCSPMKGHSHVYWYRQLPEEGLKFMVYLQKENIIDESGMPKERFSAEFPKEGPSILRIQQVVRGDSAAYFCASSVPPTGNTEAFFGQGTRLTVV.

The chain recombines TRBV2 with TRBJ1-6, with a weak D call TRBD1 (5 bases). The CDR3 extends over 15 amino acids. CDR1 and CDR2 (germline): SNHLY, FYNNEI. Between the trimmed V and J ends, which lost 7 bases and 7 bases, there was a span of 17 bases. The CDR3 sequence: CASTFSGSLNSPLHF. The CDR3 DNA follows: TGTGCCAGCACCTTTTCAGGGTCTCTAAATTCACCCCTCCACTTT.

The chain joins TRBV6-1 to TRBJ2-7, with 7 bases fitting TRBD2. V was pared by 4 bases and J by 6 bases, with 9 bases of the junction left unmatched. The CDR3 has 14 residues. Germline values: CDR1 MNHNS, CDR2 SASEGT. CDR3 sequence (DNA): TGTGCCAGCAGTGGGATGAGTTCGGGAGGCGAGCAGTACTTC. Encoded protein: CASSGMSSGGEQYF.

This rearrangement joins TRBV19 to TRBJ1-2, with 8 bases identical to TRBD1. Germline V gene sequence: CDR1 LNHDA, CDR2 SQIVND (reference sequence). The V gene end was trimmed by 5 bases and the J gene end by 2 bases; junction bases not matched to a gene: 7. CDR3 length: 15 amino acids. This CDR3 reads CASSVSGQGNYGYTF. CDR3 in DNA: TGTGCCAGTAGTGTCTCCGGACAGGGAAACTATGGCTACACCTTC.

The chain links TRBV2 to TRBJ2-1, with D perhaps TRBD1 (5 bases). Germline V gene lookup returns CDR1 SNHLY and CDR2 FYNNEI. V lost 10 bases to trimming and J lost 0 bases, with 13 bases between them. This CDR3 region has 14 residues. CDR3 coding DNA: TGTGCCATCGCGGACAAAAGCTCCTACAATGAGCAGTTCTTC. This codes for CAIADKSSYNEQFF.

The chain joins TRBV29-1 to TRBJ1-1; D is ambiguous. Per germline, CDR1 SQVTM and CDR2 ANQGSEA. Trimming shortened V by 4 bases and J by 1 base, and 7 bases separated the two germline ends. This CDR3 is built from 12 residues. The CDR3 region is CSVAGRNTEAFF. The CDR3 nucleotides are TGCAGCGTTGCAGGTCGGAACACTGAAGCTTTCTTT. Full variable domain (outside the CDR3, taken from reference TRBV29-1 and TRBJ1-1): SAVISQKPSRDICQRGTSLTIQCQVDSQVTMMFWYRQQPGQSLTLIATANQGSEATYESGFVIDKFPISRPNLTFSTLTVSNMSPEDSSIYLCSVAGRNTEAFFGQGTRLTVV.

J is TRBJ2-3 and V is TRBV5-6; 7 bases fit TRBD2. From germline, CDR1 is SGHDT and CDR2 YYEEEE. The CDR3 is 15 amino acids. Losses at the gene ends were 0 bases for V and 1 base for J; bases not matched to a gene: 2. CDR3 in amino acids: CASSLATSGTDTQYF. CDR3 nucleotide sequence: TGTGCCAGCAGCTTGGCCACTAGCGGCACAGATACGCAGTATTTT.

V gene TRBV7-2 combines with J gene TRBJ2-1, with 8 bases aligning to TRBD2. Germline trimming cut 5 bases from V and 8 bases from J; bases unmatched to any gene: 11. Germline CDR1 reads SGHTA; CDR2 reads FQGNSA. This CDR3 has 15 amino acids. The CDR3, as DNA: TGTGCCAGCAGCCCACCGGGAGGGCCTAGGGATGAGCAGTTCTTC. This translates into CASSPPGGPRDEQFF.

The J gene is TRBJ2-7, the V gene TRBV7-2; 9 bases fit TRBD2. The CDR3 totals 15 residues. V shed 5 bases and J 0 bases; nucleotides not matched to a gene: 5. Germline V lookup: CDR1 SGHTA, CDR2 FQGNSA. CDR3 DNA sequence: TGTGCCAGCAGCACAGCGGGAGGCCCCTCCTACGAGCAGTACTTC. Translated: CASSTAGGPSYEQYF.

The V and J genes are TRBV7-9 and TRBJ2-1, with 11 nucleotides matching TRBD2. V trimming: 2 bases; J trimming: 5 bases; junction bases outside the gene matches: 2. CDR3 length: 15 amino acids. The germline V gene has CDR1 SEHNR and CDR2 FQNEAQ (reference sequence). The chain's CDR3 is CASSLLAGGHNEQFF. The CDR3 bases are TGTGCCAGCAGCTTATTAGCGGGGGGGCACAATGAGCAGTTCTTC. The whole variable domain, remainder taken from reference TRBV7-9 and TRBJ2-1, is DTGVSQNPRHKITKRGQNVTFRCDPISEHNRLYWYRQTLGQGPEFLTYFQNEAQLEKSRLLSDRFSAERPKGSFSTLEIQRTEQGDSAMYLCASSLLAGGHNEQFFGPGTRLTVL.

The rearrangement uses TRBV19 and TRBJ1-1; D remains ambiguous. The CDR3 has 13 residues. The germline gives CDR1 LNHDA, CDR2 SQIVND (reference sequence). Trimming took 6 bases from V and 4 from J, leaving 12 bases between them. The CDR3 reads CASRLSRSTEAFF. In DNA, the CDR3 is TGTGCCAGTAGGCTTAGTAGGAGCACTGAAGCTTTCTTT.

V and J are TRBV4-2 and TRBJ1-5; TRBD1 matches at 10 bases. The germline V gene encodes CDR1 LGHNA and CDR2 YNFKEQ. The junction had 11 bases not matched to a gene; V was cut back by 0 bases and J by 0 bases. This CDR3 spans 20 amino acids. CDR3 amino acids: CASSQDPGQGMGISNQPQHF. For the CDR3, the DNA is TGTGCCAGCAGCCAAGATCCGGGACAGGGGATGGGTATTAGCAATCAGCCCCAGCATTTT.

J is TRBJ2-2 and V is TRBV10-1, with D perhaps TRBD1 (5 bases). Germline V CDR1 and CDR2: WNHNN, SYGVQD (reference sequence). CDR3 size: 17 residues. V was trimmed by 5 bases and J by 4 bases, leaving 20 bases between them. This CDR3 reads CASSTHHPDSSTGELFF. CDR3 in DNA: TGCGCCAGCAGTACTCATCACCCTGACAGTAGCACCGGGGAGCTGTTTTTT.

This clone has just a few counts. V usage is TRBV7-9 and J usage is TRBJ2-7; the match to TRBD2 covers 9 bases. Germline V gives CDR1 SEHNR, CDR2 FQNEAQ (reference sequence). The V and J ends lost 5 bases and 6 bases, in that order; junction bases with no gene match: 11. This CDR3 is 15 amino acids long. The CDR3 nucleotides read TGTGCCAGCAGCCGAATTAGCGGGAGACGGGCCGAGCAGTACTTC. Translated: CASSRISGRRAEQYF.

The genes are TRBV28 and TRBJ1-5, with 7 bases matching TRBD1. Germline-derived CDR1 and CDR2 are MDHEN and SYDVKM. The CDR3 is 16 residues long. The junction had 11 bases not matched to a gene; V was cut back by 9 bases and J by 0 bases. This CDR3 reads CASLLSTGSSNQPQHF. Written as DNA, the CDR3 is TGTGCCAGTTTACTCTCGACAGGGAGTAGCAATCAGCCCCAGCATTTT.

The chain has TRBV7-3 and TRBJ2-1; TRBD2 matches at 7 bases. The CDR3 has 15 residues. From germline, CDR1 is SGHTA and CDR2 FQGTGA. The J segment lost 8 bases and the V segment lost 5 bases, leaving 12 bases of the junction unmatched. The CDR3 nucleotides read TGTGCCAGCAGCCTAGGACTAGGGTCCTTCGATGAGCAGTTCTTC. This translates into CASSLGLGSFDEQFF. Using reference TRBV7-3 and TRBJ2-1 for the parts outside the CDR3, the full variable domain is GAGVSQTPSNKVTEKGKYVELRCDPISGHTALYWYRQSLGQGPEFLIYFQGTGAADDSGLPNDRFFAVRPEGSVSTLKIQRTERGDSAVYLCASSLGLGSFDEQFFGPGTRLTVL.

The chain uses TRBV6-1 and TRBJ1-5, with a tentative D call TRBD1 (5 bases). Germline values: CDR1 MNHNS, CDR2 SASEGT. This CDR3 comprises 13 residues. With 10 bases removed from V and 1 base from J, the gap between germline ends came to 11 bases. The CDR3 is CANGRGSNQPQHF. CDR3 in DNA: TGTGCCAACGGAAGGGGAAGCAATCAGCCCCAGCATTTT.

The chain recombines TRBV28 with TRBJ2-3, with TRBD1 identical over 8 bases. Germline V lookup: CDR1 MDHEN, CDR2 SYDVKM. Losses at the gene ends were 3 bases for V and 1 base for J; bases not matched to a gene: 0. There are 14 residues in the CDR3. The CDR3 nucleotides are TGTGCCAGCAGTTTGGACAGGGGCACAGATACGCAGTATTTT. This encodes CASSLDRGTDTQYF.

The J gene is TRBJ1-1, the V gene TRBV18, with TRBD1 as a possible D gene (5 bases). V shed 4 bases and J shed 4 bases, with 16 bases lying between them. Germline V gives CDR1 KGHSH, CDR2 LQKENI. CDR3 length equals 15 residues. CDR3: CASSREVTDFTEAFF. DNA of the CDR3: TGTGCCAGCTCACGCGAAGTGACAGACTTCACTGAAGCTTTCTTT.

This clone was found a few times. The genes are TRBV5-1 and TRBJ2-7; 12 bases match TRBD1. In germline, CDR1 is SGHRS, CDR2 YFSETQ. This CDR3 comprises 15 residues. Unmatched junction bases numbered 5, after V lost 1 base and J lost 6 bases. The CDR3 nucleotides read TGCGCCAGCAGCTTGTCGGGACAGGGGGCGTTCGAGCAGTACTTC. The encoded protein is CASSLSGQGAFEQYF.

The V call is TRBV11-2, the J call TRBJ2-7; weak D call: TRBD2 (6 bases). The CDR3 has 14 amino acids. From germline, CDR1 is SGHAT and CDR2 FQNNGV. Trimming removed 5 bases at V and 6 bases at J, with 17 bases between. CDR3 sequence (DNA): TGTGCCAGCAGCGGAGAGCGGGTTGCGAGCGAGCAGTACTTC. This translates into CASSGERVASEQYF. The complete variable domain, with remaining parts taken from reference TRBV11-2 and TRBJ2-7, reads EAGVAQSPRYKIIEKRQSVAFWCNPISGHATLYWYQQILGQGPKLLIQFQNNGVVDDSQLPKDRFSAERLKGVDSTLKIQPAKLEDSAVYLCASSGERVASEQYFGPGTRLTVT.

This sequence joins TRBV19 and TRBJ1-1; tentative D call: TRBD1 (5 bases). The CDR3 length is 14 residues. Germline assignment: CDR1 LNHDA and CDR2 SQIVND (reference sequence). The V gene lost 3 bases and the J gene lost 1 base, with 9 bases spanning the gap. CDR3 protein: CASSMGGWNTEAFF. DNA of the CDR3: TGTGCCAGTAGTATGGGGGGGTGGAACACTGAAGCTTTCTTT.

The chain links TRBV14 to TRBJ2-4; D unclear. Looked up from germline, CDR1 is SGHDN and CDR2 is FVKESK. The CDR3 contains 11 residues. V gave up 4 bases and J gave up 8 bases, with 6 bases separating them. The CDR3 loop reads CASSRNDIQYF. In DNA, the CDR3 is TGTGCCAGCAGCCGTAATGACATTCAGTACTTC.

As for this clone: This specimen includes other DNA sequences encoding the same CDR3. The V and J genes are TRBV29-1 and TRBJ1-1; D might be TRBD1 (6 bases). Between the trimmed V and J ends, which lost 3 bases and 6 bases, there was a span of 17 bases. CDR3 length: 14 residues. CDR1 is SQVTM, CDR2 ANQGSEA, per germline. CDR3 DNA sequence: TGCAGCGTTGACGGGCGGGGGGCGGGTGCTGAAGCTTTCTTT. This encodes CSVDGRGAGAEAFF.

V is TRBV7-9 and J is TRBJ2-1, with TRBD2 matching 9 bases. This CDR3 is 16 amino acids long. In germline, CDR1 is SEHNR, CDR2 FQNEAQ (reference sequence). Trimming took 5 bases from V and 0 from J; bases not matched to a gene: 5. The CDR3 loop is CASSPNSGSSYNEQFF. DNA for the CDR3: TGTGCCAGCAGCCCAAATAGCGGGAGCTCCTACAATGAGCAGTTCTTC.

This clone was picked up a small number of times. The chain links TRBV5-4 to TRBJ1-1, with D unresolved. The CDR3 is 13 amino acids. Between the trimmed V and J ends, which lost 2 bases and 0 bases, there was a span of 5 bases. The V gene's germline CDR1 is SGHNT and CDR2 YYREEE (reference sequence). CDR3 amino acids: CASSFTLNTEAFF. CDR3 nucleotides: TGTGCCAGCAGCTTCACTTTGAACACTGAAGCTTTCTTT.

The rearrangement uses TRBV30 and TRBJ1-6, with no clear D. The germline gives CDR1 GTSNPN, CDR2 SVGIG (reference sequence). The CDR3 runs to 14 residues. V lost 2 bases and J lost 8, with 13 bases in between. This CDR3 reads CAWSRTRGDSPLHF. The CDR3 nucleotides read TGTGCCTGGAGTCGAACGCGCGGGGATTCACCCCTCCACTTT.